The subject of this entry is one T cell receptor (beta chain). These data belong to a study of T cells after yellow fever vaccination. As TCR cDNA was made by 5'RACE template switching, a universal primer site and UMIs were added. Each CDR3 protein gets one entry after TCRdb re-called the 5' RACE reads with MiXCR. The table has fewer than 650,000 distinct CDR3 sequences, around a fifth seen once. The CDR3 is 14 amino acids. V was trimmed by 4 bases and J by 8 bases, leaving 15 bases between them. The TCR sequence derives from a man between 18 and 29 years old who received the YFV17D yellow fever vaccine. V is TRBV12-3 or TRBV12-4 and J is TRBJ1-3; no clear D. Material: PBMCs, obtained roughly 20 days after the first yellow fever vaccination. The DNA of the CDR3 is TGTGCCAGCAGTTCCGGACCCATCGTGGACACCATATATTTT. Encoded protein: CASSSGPIVDTIYF.